This record concerns one T cell receptor beta chain sequence. What antigen it recognizes has not been identified. Base quality data are lacking; no much larger clone is found one base away. Each donor gave one peripheral blood draw, averaging approximately 0.12 L, which was collected into heparinised tubes. A BD FACSAria II and a panel including CD45RO, CCR7, CD25, CD127, CD95 and CD27 were used to sort naive, central memory, regulatory and stem cell-like memory CD4+ T cells. Purity was above 95% for every sorted population. PBMCs were isolated immediately by Lymphoprep density gradient centrifugation and stained directly without culture. So that batch effects would be minimized, each experiment stained and sorted samples in pairs, pairing one healthy donor with one patient. The data were taken from a study of beta chain features in type 1 diabetes (dated by TCRdb to 2016 to 2019). Looking at the study overall: Patients and healthy donors did not differ in mean age, gender distribution, total cell number or subset yield. In the study, TCRB repertoires of sorted circulating CD4+ T cell subsets from recently diagnosed type 1 diabetes patients were compared with those of matched healthy donors. Whereas all 30 or so donors provided naive and central memory subsets, regulatory and stem cell-like memory subsets were isolated from just 8 patients and roughly 8 healthy donors. Across all samples, some 110,000,000 sorted cells were examined, and cell number per subset correlated strongly with RNA yield.

General findings and caveats noted by the study authors: Naive, central memory and regulatory TCRB repertoires appeared to be more similar among patients than among healthy donors. Shorter templates might have been favored by PCR, but patient and control samples were amplified and corrected together, so both groups would have been affected equally by any skew. Fewer insertions and more nucleotide deletions at VDJ recombination sites were observed in patients with type 1 diabetes, implying thymic rearrangement abnormalities. Because cDNA rather than genomic DNA was sequenced, highly expressing activated cells could have been over-represented, although no difference in activation and CD3 levels was found between groups. Type 1 diabetes patients showed a moderate but significant shortening of TCRB CDR3 length in all four CD4+ subsets. Because small numbers of individuals were included in the HLA sub-analyses, any influence of HLA type on TCRB rearrangement was left unresolved.

V and J are trimmed by 5 bases and 6 bases, and the gene matches miss 17 bases of the junction. For CDR1 and CDR2, the germline V gene (reference sequence) lists SSHAT and FNYEAQ. The CDR3 contains 17 residues, cysteine and phenylalanine counted. Only CDR3 DNA remains: 51 bases, in frame from the first base. The entire isolated RNA was reverse transcribed using the High Capacity cDNA Reverse Transcription Kit, and thus expressed TCRB transcripts were sequenced. Deep immunoSEQ sequencing was performed on naive, central memory and regulatory T cell samples, with an average of about 4 million total reads per sample. After sorted cells were lysed in RLT buffer, RNA was extracted with DNase-treated RNeasy Micro or Mini kits, with the choice depending on cell number. To prevent cross-contamination, each cell subset was processed individually, whereas patient and healthy donor samples were processed jointly. The immunoSEQ multiplex PCR was used to amplify TCRB sequences from cDNA, yielding 87-bp fragments that span the CDR3 region. The amplicons were sequenced using the Illumina HiSeq platform. In the original analysis: PCR bias was computationally corrected using synthetic template baselines, reads within Hamming distance 2 were collapsed, and singletons that could not be merged were discarded. By aligning reads against IMGT, V, D and J genes, CDR3 length, and insertions or deletions at six rearrangement sites were assigned. Within each subset, clonotype counts were normalized to sorted cell number, and only after that were true diversity and Gini coefficients computed with the tcR R package. The overlap coefficient, calculated on TCRB nucleotide sequences, was used to measure repertoire sharing. Out-of-frame TCRB sequences from naive cells were analyzed to stand in for the pre-selection repertoire. TCRdb limited this immuneACCESS table to in-frame rearrangements with V and J called. A share of clones is missing; checked studies link under half to unresolved V genes, and the rest is unexplained. V and J calls and clone size are as listed in that table; D and trimming were resolved from the DNA. The sample has around 280,000 clones on record, about 15% of them singletons. The top ten clones comprise 0.015% to 0.017% of the sample.

This TCR was sampled from a man aged 18 to 29 with type 1 diabetes. Sequenced: naive CD4+ T cells from blood. The cell subset or site label on this specimen signifies: true naive CD4+ T cells. The V and J genes are TRBV7-7 and TRBJ2-3, with 7 bases aligning to TRBD1. For the CDR3, the sequence is CASSPIDRDGFLDTQYF. The nucleotide sequence is TGTGCCAGCAGCCCAATCGACAGGGACGGGTTCTTGGATACGCAGTATTTT.